Sequencing of this T cell receptor beta chain was carried out in a study of T cell responses to AZD1222 COVID-19 vaccine. Overall study context: Second doses were pooled across both intervals (about 4 or about 12 weeks).

Here immunoSEQ multiplex PCR was the method, and the copy in TCRdb shows in-frame clones only, minus some. This sample has more than 50,000 clones, with roughly 90% found just once. V was cut by 2 bases and J by 1 base, with 6 bases left in between. Germline CDR1 and CDR2: SGHRS and YFSETQ. This CDR3 comprises 13 residues. The TCR originated in an adult in good health. This chain joins TRBV5-1 and TRBJ1-2; TRBD1 is a possible D gene (5 bases). The material was peripheral blood, obtained on day 0 of AZD1222 vaccination. The CDR3 DNA follows: TGCGCCAGCAGCTTCGACAGTAACTATGGCTACACCTTC. Translating it yields CASSFDSNYGYTF.